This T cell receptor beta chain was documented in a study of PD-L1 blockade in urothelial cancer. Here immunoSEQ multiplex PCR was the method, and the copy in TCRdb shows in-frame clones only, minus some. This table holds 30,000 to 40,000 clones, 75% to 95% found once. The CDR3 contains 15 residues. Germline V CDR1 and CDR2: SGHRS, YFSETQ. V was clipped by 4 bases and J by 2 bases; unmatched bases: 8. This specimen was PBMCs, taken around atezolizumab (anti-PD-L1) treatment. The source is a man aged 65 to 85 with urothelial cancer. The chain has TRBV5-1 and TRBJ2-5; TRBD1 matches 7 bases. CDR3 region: CASSDGTAFQETQYF. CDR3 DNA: TGCGCCAGCAGCGACGGGACAGCTTTTCAAGAGACCCAGTACTTC.